Presented here are 3 T cell receptor beta chains from one specimen sequenced in a study of OX40 agonist ivuxolimab in advanced cancers. TCRdb's copy holds only in-frame clones and misses some; the assay was immunoSEQ multiplex PCR. This sample has about 82,000 clones, with about nine tenths found just once. The specimen comprised CD4+ or CD8+ T cells sorted from blood, sampled in a trial of the OX40 agonist ivuxolimab. These receptors came from an adult with an advanced solid tumor such as melanoma, head and neck, liver or kidney cancer.

This rearrangement joins TRBV4-2 to TRBJ2-3, with TRBD2 matching 8 bases. The junction had 1 base not matched to a gene; V was cut back by 4 bases and J by 1 base. Germline V gene data show CDR1 as LGHNA and CDR2 as YNFKEQ. CDR3 size: 14 residues. This chain's CDR3 is CASSRAGGTDTQYF. The CDR3 DNA follows: TGTGCCAGCAGCCGAGCGGGGGGCACAGATACGCAGTATTTT.

The rearrangement links TRBV19 to TRBJ2-7; 9 bases align to TRBD1. The CDR3 spans 16 residues. The ends lost 4 bases at V and 3 bases at J; junction bases unmatched: 10. The germline gives CDR1 LNHDA, CDR2 SQIVND (reference sequence). This CDR3 is CASSTPDRGGIYEQYF. For the CDR3, the DNA is TGTGCCAGTAGTACGCCCGACAGGGGGGGGATCTACGAGCAGTACTTC.

V is TRBV21-1 and J is TRBJ2-7; the table's D gene call, TRBD2, was not cross checked with the DNA. TRBV21-1 has pseudogene status. The CDR3 sequence is 15 residues long. For the CDR3, the DNA is TGTGCCAGCAGCACCGGGACTAGAGGATCCTACGAGCAGTACTTC. It is translated as CASSTGTRGSYEQYF.